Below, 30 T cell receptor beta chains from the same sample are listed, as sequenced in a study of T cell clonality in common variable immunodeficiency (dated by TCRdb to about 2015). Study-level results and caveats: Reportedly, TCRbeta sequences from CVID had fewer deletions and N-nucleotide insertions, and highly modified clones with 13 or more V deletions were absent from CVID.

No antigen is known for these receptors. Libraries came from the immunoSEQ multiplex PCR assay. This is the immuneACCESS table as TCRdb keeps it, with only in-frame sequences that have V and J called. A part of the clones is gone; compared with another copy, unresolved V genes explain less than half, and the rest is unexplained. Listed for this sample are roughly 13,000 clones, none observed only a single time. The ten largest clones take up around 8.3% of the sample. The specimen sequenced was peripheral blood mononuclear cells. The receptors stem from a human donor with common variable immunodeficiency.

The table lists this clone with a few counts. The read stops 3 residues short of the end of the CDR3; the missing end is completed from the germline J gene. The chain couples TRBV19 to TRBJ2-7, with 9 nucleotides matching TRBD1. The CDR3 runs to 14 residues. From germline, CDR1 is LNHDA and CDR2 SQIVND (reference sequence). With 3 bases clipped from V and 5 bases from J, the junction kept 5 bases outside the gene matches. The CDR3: CASSMAGTGNEQYF. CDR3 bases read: TGTGCCAGTAGTATGGCCGGGACAGGGAACGAG.

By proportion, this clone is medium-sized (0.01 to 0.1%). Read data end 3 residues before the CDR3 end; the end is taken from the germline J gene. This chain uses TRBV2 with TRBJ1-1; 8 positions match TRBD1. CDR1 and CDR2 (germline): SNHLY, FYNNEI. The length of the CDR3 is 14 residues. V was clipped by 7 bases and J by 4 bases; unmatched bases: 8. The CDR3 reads CASNDQGAVTEAFF. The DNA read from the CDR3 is TGTGCCAGCAATGATCAGGGGGCGGTCACTGAA.

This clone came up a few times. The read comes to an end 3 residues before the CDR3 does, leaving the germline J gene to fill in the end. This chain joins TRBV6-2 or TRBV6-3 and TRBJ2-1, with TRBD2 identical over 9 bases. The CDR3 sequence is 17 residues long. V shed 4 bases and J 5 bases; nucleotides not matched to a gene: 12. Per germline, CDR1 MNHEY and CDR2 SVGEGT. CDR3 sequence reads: CASSLSFLAGRNNEQFF. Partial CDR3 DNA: TGTGCCAGCAGTTTATCCTTCCTAGCGGGGAGGAACAATGAG.

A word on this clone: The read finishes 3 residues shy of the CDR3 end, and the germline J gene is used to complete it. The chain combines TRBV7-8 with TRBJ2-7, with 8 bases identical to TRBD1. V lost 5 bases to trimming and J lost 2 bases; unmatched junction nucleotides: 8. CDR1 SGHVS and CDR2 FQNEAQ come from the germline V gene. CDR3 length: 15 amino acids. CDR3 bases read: TGTGCCAGCAGCCCACGGACAGGGCCTACCTACGAG. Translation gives CASSPRTGPTYE. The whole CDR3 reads CASSPRTGPTYEQYF.

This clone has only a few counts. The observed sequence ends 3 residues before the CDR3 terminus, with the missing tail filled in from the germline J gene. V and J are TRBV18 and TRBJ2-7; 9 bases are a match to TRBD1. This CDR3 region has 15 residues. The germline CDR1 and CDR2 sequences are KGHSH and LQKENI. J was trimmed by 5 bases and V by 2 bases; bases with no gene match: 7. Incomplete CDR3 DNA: TGTGCCAGCTCACCAATTCTGGGACAGGGTCACGAG. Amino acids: CASSPILGQGHE. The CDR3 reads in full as CASSPILGQGHEQYF. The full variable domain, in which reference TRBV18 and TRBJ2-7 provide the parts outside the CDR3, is NAGVMQNPRHLVRRRGQEARLRCSPMKGHSHVYWYRQLPEEGLKFMVYLQKENIIDESGMPKERFSAEFPKEGPSILRIQQVVRGDSAAYFCASSPILGQGHEQYFGPGTRLTVT.

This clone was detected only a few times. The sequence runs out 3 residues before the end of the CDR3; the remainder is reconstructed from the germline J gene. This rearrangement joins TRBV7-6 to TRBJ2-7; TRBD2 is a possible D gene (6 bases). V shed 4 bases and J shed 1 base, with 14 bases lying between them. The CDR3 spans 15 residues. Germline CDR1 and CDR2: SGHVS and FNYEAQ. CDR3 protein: CASSSAHGGSYEQYF. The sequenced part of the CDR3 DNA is TGTGCCAGCAGCTCCGCCCACGGGGGTTCCTACGAG.

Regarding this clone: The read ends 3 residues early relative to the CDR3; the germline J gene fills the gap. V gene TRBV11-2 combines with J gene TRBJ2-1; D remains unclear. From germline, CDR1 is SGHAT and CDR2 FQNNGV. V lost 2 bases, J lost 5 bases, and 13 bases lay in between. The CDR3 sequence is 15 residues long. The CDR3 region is CASSLTSLLDNEQFF. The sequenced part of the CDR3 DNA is TGTGCCAGCAGCTTAACCAGTTTGCTGGACAATGAG.

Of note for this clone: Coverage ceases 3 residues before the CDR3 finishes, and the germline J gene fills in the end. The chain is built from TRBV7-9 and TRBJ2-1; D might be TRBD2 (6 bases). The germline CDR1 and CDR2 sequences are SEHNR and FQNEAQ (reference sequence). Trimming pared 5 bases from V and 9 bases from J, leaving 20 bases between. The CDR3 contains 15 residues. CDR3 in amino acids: CASSHASGTLGEQFF. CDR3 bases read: TGTGCCAGCAGCCACGCCTCAGGGACTCTGGGTGAG.

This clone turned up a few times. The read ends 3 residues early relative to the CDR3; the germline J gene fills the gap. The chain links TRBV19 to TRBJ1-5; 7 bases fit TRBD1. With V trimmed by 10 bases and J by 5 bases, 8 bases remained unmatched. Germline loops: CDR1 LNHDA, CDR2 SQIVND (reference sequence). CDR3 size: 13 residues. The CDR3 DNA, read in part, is TGTGCCACAGCGACAGGGTGGGATCAGCCC. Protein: CATATGWDQP. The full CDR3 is CATATGWDQPQHF.

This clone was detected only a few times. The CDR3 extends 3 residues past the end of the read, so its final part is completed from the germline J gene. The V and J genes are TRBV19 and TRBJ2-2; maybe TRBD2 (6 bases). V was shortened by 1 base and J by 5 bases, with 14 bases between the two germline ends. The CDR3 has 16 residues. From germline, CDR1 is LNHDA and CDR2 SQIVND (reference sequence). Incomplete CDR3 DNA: TGTGCCAGTAGTATAGCCCTGGGACTTGCAACCGGGGAG. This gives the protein CASSIALGLATGE. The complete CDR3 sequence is CASSIALGLATGELFF.

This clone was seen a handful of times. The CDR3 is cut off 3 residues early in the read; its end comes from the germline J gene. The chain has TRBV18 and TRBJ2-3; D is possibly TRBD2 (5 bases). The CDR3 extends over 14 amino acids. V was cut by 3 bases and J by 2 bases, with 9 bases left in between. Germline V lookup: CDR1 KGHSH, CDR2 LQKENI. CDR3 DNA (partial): TGTGCCAGCTCACCCCCTAGCCCCACAGATACG. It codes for CASSPPSPTDT. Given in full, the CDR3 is CASSPPSPTDTQYF. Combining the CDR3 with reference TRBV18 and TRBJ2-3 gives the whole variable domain NAGVMQNPRHLVRRRGQEARLRCSPMKGHSHVYWYRQLPEEGLKFMVYLQKENIIDESGMPKERFSAEFPKEGPSILRIQQVVRGDSAAYFCASSPPSPTDTQYFGPGTRLTVL.

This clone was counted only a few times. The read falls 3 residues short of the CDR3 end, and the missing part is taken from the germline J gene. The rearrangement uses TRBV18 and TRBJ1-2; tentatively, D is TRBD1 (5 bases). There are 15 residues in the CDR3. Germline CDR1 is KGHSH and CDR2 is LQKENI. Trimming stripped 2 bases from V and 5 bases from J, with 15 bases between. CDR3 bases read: TGTGCCAGCTCACCAGGAAGGGGCACTGGGTATGGC. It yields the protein CASSPGRGTGYG. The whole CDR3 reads CASSPGRGTGYGYTF.

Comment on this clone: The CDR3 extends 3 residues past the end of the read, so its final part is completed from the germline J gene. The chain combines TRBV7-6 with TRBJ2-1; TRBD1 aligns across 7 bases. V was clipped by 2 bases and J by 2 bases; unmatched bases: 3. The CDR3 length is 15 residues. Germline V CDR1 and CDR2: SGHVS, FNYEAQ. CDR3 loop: CASSLRQGAYNEQFF. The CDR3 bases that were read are TGTGCCAGCAGCTTAAGGCAGGGGGCCTACAATGAG.

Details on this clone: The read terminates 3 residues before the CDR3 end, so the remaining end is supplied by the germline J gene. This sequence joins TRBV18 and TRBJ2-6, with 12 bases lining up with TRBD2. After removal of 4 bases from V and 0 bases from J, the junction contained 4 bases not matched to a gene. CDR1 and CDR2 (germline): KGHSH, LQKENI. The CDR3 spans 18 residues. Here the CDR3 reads CASSRGLAGPSGANVLTF. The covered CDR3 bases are TGTGCCAGCTCACGGGGACTAGCGGGCCCCTCTGGGGCCAACGTC.

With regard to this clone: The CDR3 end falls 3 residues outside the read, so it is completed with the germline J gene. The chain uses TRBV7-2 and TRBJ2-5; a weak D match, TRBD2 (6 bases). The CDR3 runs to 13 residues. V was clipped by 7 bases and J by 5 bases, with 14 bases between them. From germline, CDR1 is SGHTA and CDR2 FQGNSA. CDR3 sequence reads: CASTLRAGETQYF. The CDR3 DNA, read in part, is TGTGCCAGCACCCTCCGGGCGGGGGAGACC. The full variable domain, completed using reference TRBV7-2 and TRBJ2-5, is GAGVSQSPSNKVTEKGKDVELRCDPISGHTALYWYRQSLGQGLEFLIYFQGNSAPDKSGLPSDRFSAERTGGSVSTLTIQRTQQEDSAVYLCASTLRAGETQYFGPGTRLLVL.

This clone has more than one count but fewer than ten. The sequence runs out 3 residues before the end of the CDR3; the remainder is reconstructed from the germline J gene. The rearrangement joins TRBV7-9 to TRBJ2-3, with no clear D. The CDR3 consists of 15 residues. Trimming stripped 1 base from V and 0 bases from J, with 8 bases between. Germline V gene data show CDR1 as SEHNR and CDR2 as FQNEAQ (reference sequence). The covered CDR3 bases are TGTGCCAGCAGCTTAGGGCAGCGTAGCACAGATACG. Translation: CASSLGQRSTDT. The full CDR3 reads CASSLGQRSTDTQYF.

Incomplete CDR3 DNA: TGTGCCAGTAGTATTCTCGGGGTTGGTGGGACTGAA. Translating it yields CASSILGVGGTE. The full CDR3 sequence reads CASSILGVGGTEAFF. This sequence joins TRBV19 and TRBJ1-1; D is undetermined. The read gets to within 3 residues of the CDR3 end, and the germline J gene fills in the rest. This CDR3 has 15 residues. V was shortened by 3 bases and J by 5 bases, with 16 bases between the two germline ends. Germline assignment: CDR1 LNHDA and CDR2 SQIVND (reference sequence).

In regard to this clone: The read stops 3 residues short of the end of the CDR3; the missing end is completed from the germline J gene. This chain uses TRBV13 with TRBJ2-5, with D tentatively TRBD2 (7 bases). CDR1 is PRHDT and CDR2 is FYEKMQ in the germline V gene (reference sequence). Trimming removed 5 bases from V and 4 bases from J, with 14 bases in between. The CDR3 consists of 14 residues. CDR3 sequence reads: CASSPIGGPETQYF. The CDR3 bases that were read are TGTGCCAGCAGCCCAATCGGGGGGCCAGAGACC.

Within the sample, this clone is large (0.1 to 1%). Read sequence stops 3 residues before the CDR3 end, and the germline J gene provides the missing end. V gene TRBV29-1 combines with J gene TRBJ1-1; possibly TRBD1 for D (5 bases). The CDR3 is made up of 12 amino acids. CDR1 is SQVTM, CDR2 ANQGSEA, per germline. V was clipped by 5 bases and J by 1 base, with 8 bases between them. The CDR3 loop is CSVLGGNTEAFF. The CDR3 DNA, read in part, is TGCAGCGTTTTGGGGGGGAACACTGAA.

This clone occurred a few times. The CDR3 here is CASSLTGGADTQYF. The covered CDR3 bases are TGTGCCAGCAGCTTGACAGGGGGCGCAGATACG. The chain is built from TRBV7-2 and TRBJ2-3, with 10 bases aligning to TRBD1. Sequencing ends 3 residues short of the CDR3 end; the germline J gene provides the rest. V shed 3 bases and J 4 bases; nucleotides not matched to a gene: 1. This CDR3 is built from 14 residues. In germline, CDR1 is SGHTA, CDR2 FQGNSA.

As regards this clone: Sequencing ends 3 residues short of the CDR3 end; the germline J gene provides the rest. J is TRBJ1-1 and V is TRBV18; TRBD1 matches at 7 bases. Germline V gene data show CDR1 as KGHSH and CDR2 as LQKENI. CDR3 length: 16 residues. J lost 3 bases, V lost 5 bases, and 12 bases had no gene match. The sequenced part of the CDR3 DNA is TGTGCCAGCTCATCATGGAAGGGCAGGGGGGACACTGAA. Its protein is CASSSWKGRGDTE. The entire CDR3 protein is CASSSWKGRGDTEAFF.

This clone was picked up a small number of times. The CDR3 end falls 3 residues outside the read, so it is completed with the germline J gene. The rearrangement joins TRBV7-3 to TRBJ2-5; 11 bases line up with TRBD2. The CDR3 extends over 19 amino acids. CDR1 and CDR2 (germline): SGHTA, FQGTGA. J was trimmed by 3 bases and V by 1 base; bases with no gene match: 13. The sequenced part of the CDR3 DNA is TGTGCCAGCAGCTTAAGCCCGGGACTAGCGGCCAGGGGGAAAGAGACC. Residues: CASSLSPGLAARGKET. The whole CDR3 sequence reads CASSLSPGLAARGKETQYF.

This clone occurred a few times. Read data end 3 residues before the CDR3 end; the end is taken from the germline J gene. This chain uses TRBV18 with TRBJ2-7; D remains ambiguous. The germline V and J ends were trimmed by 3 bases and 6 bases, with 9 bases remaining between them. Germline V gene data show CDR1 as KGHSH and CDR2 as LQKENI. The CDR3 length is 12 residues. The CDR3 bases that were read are TGTGCCAGCTCACCCGACACCTCCGAG. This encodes CASSPDTSE. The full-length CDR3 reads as CASSPDTSEQYF.

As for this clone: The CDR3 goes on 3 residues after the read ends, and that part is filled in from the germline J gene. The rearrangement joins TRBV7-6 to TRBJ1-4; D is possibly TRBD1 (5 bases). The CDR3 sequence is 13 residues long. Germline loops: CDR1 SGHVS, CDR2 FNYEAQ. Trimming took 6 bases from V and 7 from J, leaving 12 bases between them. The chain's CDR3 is CASRRGRSEKLFF. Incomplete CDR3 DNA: TGTGCCAGCAGGAGGGGAAGGAGTGAAAAA.

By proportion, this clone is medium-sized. The covered CDR3 bases are TGTGCCAGCAGCTGGGGACCGGGGGGAGGTACTGAA. Translation gives CASSWGPGGGTE. The whole CDR3 region reads CASSWGPGGGTEAFF. The V call is TRBV5-6, the J call TRBJ1-1; tentative D call: TRBD1 (5 bases). The read stops 3 residues short of the end of the CDR3; the missing end is completed from the germline J gene. The V gene lost 3 bases and the J gene lost 5 bases, with 17 bases spanning the gap. Germline V CDR1 and CDR2: SGHDT, YYEEEE. CDR3 length: 15 residues.

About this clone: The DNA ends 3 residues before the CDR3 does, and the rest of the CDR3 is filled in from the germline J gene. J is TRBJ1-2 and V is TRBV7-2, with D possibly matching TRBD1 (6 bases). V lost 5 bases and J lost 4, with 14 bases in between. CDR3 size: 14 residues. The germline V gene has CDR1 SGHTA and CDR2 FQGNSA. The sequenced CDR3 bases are TGTGCCAGCAGCCCTCGAACAGGGAGCTATGGC. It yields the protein CASSPRTGSYG. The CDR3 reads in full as CASSPRTGSYGYTF.

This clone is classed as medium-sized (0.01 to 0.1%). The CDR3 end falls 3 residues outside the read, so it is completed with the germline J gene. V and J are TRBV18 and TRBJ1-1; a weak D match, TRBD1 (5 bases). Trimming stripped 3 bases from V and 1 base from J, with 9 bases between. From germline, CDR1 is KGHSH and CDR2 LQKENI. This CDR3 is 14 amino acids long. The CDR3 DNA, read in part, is TGTGCCAGCTCACCCGTTCAGGGGAACACTGAA. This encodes CASSPVQGNTE. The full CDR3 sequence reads CASSPVQGNTEAFF.

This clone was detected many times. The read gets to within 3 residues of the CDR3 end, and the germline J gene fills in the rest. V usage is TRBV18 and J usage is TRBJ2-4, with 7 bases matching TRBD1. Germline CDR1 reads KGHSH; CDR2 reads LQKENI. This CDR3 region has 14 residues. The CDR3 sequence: CASSFGTATSIQYF. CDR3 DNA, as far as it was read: TGTGCCAGCTCTTTCGGGACAGCCACCTCAATT.

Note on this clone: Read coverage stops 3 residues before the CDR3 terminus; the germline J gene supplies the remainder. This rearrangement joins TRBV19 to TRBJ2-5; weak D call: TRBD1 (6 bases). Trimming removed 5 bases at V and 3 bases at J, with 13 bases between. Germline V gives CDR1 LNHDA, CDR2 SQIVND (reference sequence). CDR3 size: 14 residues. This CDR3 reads CASSSRQDEETQYF. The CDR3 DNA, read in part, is TGTGCCAGTAGTTCCCGACAGGACGAAGAGACC. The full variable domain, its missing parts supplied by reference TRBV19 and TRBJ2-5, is DGGITQSPKYLFRKEGQNVTLSCEQNLNHDAMYWYRQDPGQGLRLIYYSQIVNDFQKGDIAEGYSVSREKKESFPLTVTSAQKNPTAFYLCASSSRQDEETQYFGPGTRLLVL.

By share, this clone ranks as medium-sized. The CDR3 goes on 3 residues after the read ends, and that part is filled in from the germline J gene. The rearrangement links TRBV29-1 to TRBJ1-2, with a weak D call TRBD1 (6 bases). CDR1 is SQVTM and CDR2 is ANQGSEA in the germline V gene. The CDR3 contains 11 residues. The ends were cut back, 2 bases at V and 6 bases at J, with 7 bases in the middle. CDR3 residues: CSVEQGHGYTF. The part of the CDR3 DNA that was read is TGCAGCGTTGAACAGGGGCATGGC. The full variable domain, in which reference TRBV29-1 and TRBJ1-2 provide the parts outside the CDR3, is SAVISQKPSRDICQRGTSLTIQCQVDSQVTMMFWYRQQPGQSLTLIATANQGSEATYESGFVIDKFPISRPNLTFSTLTVSNMSPEDSSIYLCSVEQGHGYTFGSGTRLTVV.